This paragraph covers one T cell receptor (beta chain) sequence. This entry comes from a study of blood T cell repertoires in COVID-19. About the study: In each case, the material was cDNA or gDNA derived from T cells, B-cell-depleted T cells, or PBMCs.

As processed by the authors: From reference gene primer amplification, estimates of nucleated cell counts were derived. The data were produced by immunoSEQ multiplex PCR, yet TCRdb's version contains in-frame clones alone and is incomplete. D and trimming come from the DNA, and the V and J calls and clone size come from that table. In the table there are 200,000 to 300,000 clones, 70% to 90% of which are singletons. V lost 3 bases and J lost 3; bases outside the gene matches: 6. Germline V gene sequence: CDR1 SGHNT, CDR2 YYREEE (reference sequence). The CDR3 runs 16 residues. Sequencing used PBMCs or T cells enriched from blood (not recorded which). The origin of this receptor is a woman aged 40 to 50 with acute COVID-19. The chain carries TRBV5-4 and TRBJ2-2, with 9 nucleotides matching TRBD1. The chain's CDR3 is CASSSGDREYTGELFF. CDR3 bases: TGTGCCAGCAGCTCGGGGGACAGGGAATACACCGGGGAGCTGTTTTTT.